This T cell receptor beta chain comes out of a study of PD-L1 blockade in urothelial cancer. Study background: Male sex and bladder-origin urothelial cancer characterized about nine tenths of the roughly 29 patients.

About this clone itself: Antigen: not known.

Sequencing was performed with immunoSEQ multiplex PCR; in TCRdb, only in-frame clones are kept and a portion is missing. Of tens of thousands of clones in the sample, about 90% were seen once. Trimming at V came to 0 bases and at J to 5 bases, leaving 10 bases not matched to a gene. In germline, CDR1 is MGHRA, CDR2 YSYEKL. CDR3 length: 17 amino acids. Points from the study as a whole: Improved survival was predicted by pretreatment blood TCR clonality below the median.

This chain joins TRBV4-1 and TRBJ2-7; 10 nucleotides line up with TRBD2. This receptor was obtained from a woman between 65 and 79 years old with urothelial cancer. The sequences come from PBMCs, collected around atezolizumab (anti-PD-L1) treatment. The CDR3 DNA sequence: TGCGCCAGCAGCCAAGAAGGGGGAGCGGGGGGGCGGCACGAGCAGTACTTC. Translated, it gives CASSQEGGAGGRHEQYF.